This TCR beta chain is from a study of cytomegalovirus exposure and HLA in healthy donors. On this clone: Its antigen remains unidentified.

Amplification used 60 Vbeta primers and 13 Jbeta primers. The repertoire was sequenced with immunoSEQ multiplex PCR; TCRdb's copy has only in-frame clones and lacks some. The sample records about 190,000 clones, 85% to 90% being singletons. Points from the study as a whole: In vitro experiments confirmed that a few CMV-associated chains were specific for CMV antigens.

Germline V CDR1 and CDR2: MNHEY, SMNVEV (reference sequence). With V trimmed by 7 bases and J by 7 bases, 13 bases remained unmatched. This CDR3 has 16 amino acids. Sequencing used PBMCs. The receptor was isolated from a young woman in good health and CMV-seronegative. This rearrangement joins TRBV27 to TRBJ2-2, with TRBD2 identical over 9 bases. CDR3 DNA: TGTGCCAGCACCGACAGCGCGGGGGGGCAGGGCGGGGAGCTGTTTTTT. Translation gives CASTDSAGGQGGELFF.